The 22 T cell receptor beta chains listed next were all sequenced from one sample in a study of blood T cells in healthy people across ages. It was with a sample-barcoded 5' primer and a J-beta primer mix that a second PCR of about 7 to 12 cycles was run. Each CDR3 protein is one row after TCRdb ran MiXCR on the 5' RACE reads. The table lists approximately 960,000 distinct CDR3 sequences, about 27% of them singletons. These data also featured in a second study, about T cells of mothers and their children.

The source material was blood. The receptors derive from a woman aged 35 to 49 in good health.

The gene calls are TRBV4-1 and TRBJ2-2; 14 nucleotides agree with TRBD2. Looked up from germline, CDR1 is MGHRA and CDR2 is YSYEKL. The CDR3 is 20 residues long. The junction had 12 bases not matched to a gene; V was cut back by 3 bases and J by 3 bases. The CDR3 loop reads CASSHATPGTSGSHTGELFF. CDR3 in DNA: TGCGCCAGCAGCCATGCGACGCCAGGGACTAGCGGGAGTCACACCGGGGAGCTGTTTTTT.

This clonotype was found a few times. The rearrangement joins TRBV4-1 to TRBJ2-7; TRBD1 aligns across 7 bases. The CDR3 totals 15 residues. The germline V gene has CDR1 MGHRA and CDR2 YSYEKL. Trimming took 1 base from V and 3 from J; bases not matched to a gene: 6. This CDR3 is CASSQGVGTVYEQYF. The CDR3 DNA reads TGCGCCAGCAGCCAAGGAGTAGGGACAGTCTACGAGCAGTACTTC.

The table lists this clonotype with a few counts. The chain couples TRBV3-1 to TRBJ1-1; weak D call: TRBD1 (5 bases). CDR1 is LGHDT and CDR2 is YNNKEL in the germline V gene (reference sequence). Trimming left V 4 bases short and J 0 bases short, with 12 bases between. The CDR3 consists of 15 residues. CDR3 nucleotide sequence: TGTGCCAGCAGCCCCACACAGGACATGAACACTGAAGCTTTCTTT. Protein product: CASSPTQDMNTEAFF.

The chain links TRBV9 to TRBJ2-2; 11 nucleotides agree with TRBD1. Trimming cost V 5 bases and J 2 bases; bases outside gene matches: 2. This CDR3 is 15 amino acids long. Per the germline V gene, CDR1 is SGDLS and CDR2 is YYNGEE. CDR3 sequence reads: CASRRTGGNTGELFF. CDR3 coding DNA: TGTGCCAGCAGGCGGACAGGGGGCAACACCGGGGAGCTGTTTTTT.

V usage is TRBV12-3 or TRBV12-4 and J usage is TRBJ1-1, with TRBD1 as a possible D gene (6 bases). Trimming pared 3 bases from V and 5 bases from J, leaving 13 bases between. CDR3 length: 14 residues. The CDR3, as DNA: TGTGCCAGCAGTTTTGGGGGGCCCGGGACTGAAGCTTTCTTT. Amino acids: CASSFGGPGTEAFF.

The CDR3 bases are TGCGCCAGCAGCTTGAGAGGGGGCAGGAACACTGAAGCTTTCTTT. Translating it yields CASSLRGGRNTEAFF. The V and J genes are TRBV5-1 and TRBJ1-1; 7 bases are shared with TRBD1. The CDR3 consists of 15 residues. Germline V gene lookup returns CDR1 SGHRS and CDR2 YFSETQ. Trimming cost V 1 base and J 1 base; bases outside gene matches: 4.

The table lists this clonotype with many counts. The chain uses TRBV12-3 or TRBV12-4 and TRBJ2-1; 8 bases align to TRBD2. The V gene end was trimmed by 5 bases and the J gene end by 4 bases; junction bases not matched to a gene: 4. CDR3 length equals 14 residues. This CDR3 reads CASSPGLGYNEQFF. For the CDR3, the DNA is TGTGCCAGCAGTCCGGGACTAGGTTACAATGAGCAGTTCTTC.

About this clonotype itself: Possible read error: a much larger clone is one base away. The genes are TRBV5-1 and TRBJ2-4, with D perhaps TRBD1 (6 bases). The J call may not be correct, given that the DNA end is closer to TRBJ2-7. The CDR3 extends over 15 amino acids. Germline V gives CDR1 SGHRS, CDR2 YFSETQ. CDR3 region: CASSCTQGRYDEQYF. CDR3 DNA: TGCGCCAGCAGCTGCACACAGGGAAGGTACGACGAGCAGTACTTC.

This clonotype occurred many times. V usage is TRBV7-9 and J usage is TRBJ2-7; D might be TRBD1 (5 bases). The germline gives CDR1 SEHNR, CDR2 FQNEAQ (reference sequence). CDR3 size: 15 residues. Trimming removed 1 base at V and 2 bases at J, with 12 bases between. The CDR3 region has the DNA TGTGCCAGCAGCTTAGGGGCCCAAGGGGCCTACGAGCAGTACTTC. It encodes CASSLGAQGAYEQYF.

This clonotype was seen many times. The V call is TRBV10-3, the J call TRBJ2-5; TRBD2 aligns across 8 bases. This CDR3 is built from 13 residues. Trimming cost V 4 bases and J 11 bases; bases outside gene matches: 9. Germline CDR1 reads ENHRY; CDR2 reads SYGVKD. The CDR3, as DNA: TGTGCCATCAGTGGAGCGGGGGAAGGTGAGCAGTACTTC. It specifies CAISGAGEGEQYF.

This clonotype appeared a few times. This rearrangement joins TRBV7-8 to TRBJ1-3; D is perhaps TRBD1 (6 bases). Trimming took 8 bases from V and 0 from J, leaving 11 bases between them. The CDR3 consists of 14 residues. The germline gives CDR1 SGHVS, CDR2 FQNEAQ. The CDR3 nucleotides read TGTGCCAGCTCAGGGGAGAGCTCTGGAAACACCATATATTTT. It encodes CASSGESSGNTIYF.

This chain links TRBV28 with TRBJ1-1, with 9 bases matching TRBD1. This CDR3 has 13 residues. Germline values: CDR1 MDHEN, CDR2 SYDVKM. With 7 bases clipped from V and 7 bases from J, the junction kept 7 bases outside the gene matches. CDR3 nucleotides: TGTGCCAGCACTGTACAGGGGGCTATTGAAGCTTTCTTT. Translation: CASTVQGAIEAFF.

The gene calls are TRBV5-1 and TRBJ1-1, with TRBD1 matching over 9 bases. The CDR3 extends over 17 amino acids. J lost 0 bases, V lost 0 bases, and 6 bases had no gene match. CDR1 and CDR2 (germline): SGHRS, YFSETQ. For the CDR3, the DNA is TGCGCCAGCAGCTTGGCACAGGGGGCCTTCATGAACACTGAAGCTTTCTTT. Translated: CASSLAQGAFMNTEAFF. The full variable domain, rest sourced from reference TRBV5-1 and TRBJ1-1, is KAGVTQTPRYLIKTRGQQVTLSCSPISGHRSVSWYQQTPGQGLQFLFEYFSETQRNKGNFPGRFSGRQFSNSRSEMNVSTLELGDSALYLCASSLAQGAFMNTEAFFGQGTRLTVV.

For this clonotype: A read error may explain this, as a much larger clone is one base away. This chain uses TRBV29-1 with TRBJ2-1, with D possibly called TRBD1 or TRBD2 (6 bases each). Germline V CDR1 and CDR2: SQVTM, ANQGSEA. CDR3 length: 17 amino acids. Here the CDR3 reads CSVGGVGGGSSYNGQFF. Here the CDR3 DNA reads TGCAGCGTTGGTGGGGTAGGAGGGGGAAGCTCCTACAATGGGCAGTTCTTC.

This clonotype was counted only a few times. The rearrangement uses TRBV6-5 and TRBJ1-6, with D possibly TRBD1 on 5 matching bases. Trimming left V 5 bases short and J 6 bases short, with 23 bases between. The CDR3 is 18 residues long. CDR1 and CDR2 from the germline V gene are MNHEY and SVGAGI. The CDR3 protein is CASSNHSYRKLSNSPLHF. The CDR3 region has the DNA TGTGCCAGCAGTAACCACTCCTACAGGAAGCTGTCTAATTCACCCCTCCACTTT.

The V gene is TRBV11-2, the J gene TRBJ2-3, with TRBD2 identical over 7 bases. There are 15 residues in the CDR3. V lost 2 bases to trimming and J lost 0 bases; unmatched junction nucleotides: 2. Germline assignment: CDR1 SGHAT and CDR2 FQNNGV. The CDR3 spells CASSLLGLSTDTQYF. The DNA for the CDR3 is TGTGCCAGCAGCTTATTGGGACTAAGCACAGATACGCAGTATTTT.

This clonotype was seen at least ten times. The chain is built from TRBV12-3 or TRBV12-4 and TRBJ2-5; possibly TRBD1 for D (5 bases). V was cut by 6 bases and J by 5 bases, with 10 bases left in between. The CDR3 contains 12 residues. CDR3 nucleotide sequence: TGTGCCAGCAGCCAGGGTAGGGAGACCCAGTACTTC. This codes for CASSQGRETQYF.

As for this clonotype: Possible read error: a much larger clone is one base away. The chain couples TRBV20-1 to TRBJ1-2; TRBD1 is a possible D gene (6 bases). Germline V CDR1 and CDR2: DFQATT, SNEGSKA (reference sequence). V lost 7 bases and J 4 bases, leaving 13 bases between the germline ends. The CDR3 is 12 residues long. CDR3 sequence: CSGGQGLYGYTF. The DNA for the CDR3 is TGCAGTGGGGGCCAGGGGCTCTATGGCTACACCTTC.

V gene TRBV27 combines with J gene TRBJ1-6; D is unclear. Germline V CDR1 and CDR2: MNHEY, SMNVEV (reference sequence). The CDR3 length is 14 residues. Trimming left V 4 bases short and J 6 bases short, with 10 bases between. CDR3: CASSSGPLNSPLHF. CDR3 nucleotide sequence: TGTGCCAGCAGTTCCGGACCGCTTAATTCACCCCTCCACTTT.

This chain uses TRBV14 with TRBJ1-2; D is unclear. CDR3 length: 13 residues. Germline V gives CDR1 SGHDN, CDR2 FVKESK. V lost 2 bases and J lost 4, with 8 bases in between. CDR3 coding DNA: TGTGCCAGCAGCCAAAGCCAGAGCTATGGCTACACCTTC. Amino acid sequence: CASSQSQSYGYTF. The whole variable domain, remainder taken from reference TRBV14 and TRBJ1-2, is EAGVTQFPSHSVIEKGQTVTLRCDPISGHDNLYWYRRVMGKEIKFLLHFVKESKQDESGMPNNRFLAERTGGTYSTLKVQPAELEDSGVYFCASSQSQSYGYTFGSGTRLTVV.

J is TRBJ2-5 and V is TRBV12-3 or TRBV12-4, with unresolved D. Near its end, the DNA agrees better with TRBJ2-7, so the J call may be wrong. The CDR3 is 12 amino acids. CDR3 in amino acids: CASRLQAYEQYF. The CDR3 region has the DNA TGTGCCAGCAGACTCCAGGCTTACGAGCAGTACTTC.

Concerning this clonotype itself: This sequence may be a read error, since a much larger clone differs from it by one base. V gene TRBV24-1 combines with J gene TRBJ2-5; 7 nucleotides align to TRBD1. The CDR3 totals 15 residues. V shed 7 bases, J shed 11 bases, and the junction held 18 bases outside the gene matches. Germline CDR1 and CDR2: KGHDR and SFDVKD. As DNA, the CDR3 is TGTGCCACCAGCACGTCCCGGCAGGGGGACAATGAGCAGTACTTC. The encoded protein is CATSTSRQGDNEQYF.